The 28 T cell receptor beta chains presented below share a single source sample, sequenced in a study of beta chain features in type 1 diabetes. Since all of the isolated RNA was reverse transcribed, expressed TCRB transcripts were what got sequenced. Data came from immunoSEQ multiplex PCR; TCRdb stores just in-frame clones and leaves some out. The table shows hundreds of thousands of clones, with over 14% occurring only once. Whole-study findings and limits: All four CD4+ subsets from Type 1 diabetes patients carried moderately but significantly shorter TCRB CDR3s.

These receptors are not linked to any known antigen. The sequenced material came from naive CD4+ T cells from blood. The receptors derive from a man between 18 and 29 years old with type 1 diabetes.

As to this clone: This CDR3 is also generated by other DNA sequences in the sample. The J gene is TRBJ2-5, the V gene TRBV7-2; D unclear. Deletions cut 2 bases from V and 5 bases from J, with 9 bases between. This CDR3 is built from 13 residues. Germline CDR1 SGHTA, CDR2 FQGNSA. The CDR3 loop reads CASSLSGRETQYF. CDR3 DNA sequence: TGTGCCAGCAGCTTATCGGGTAGGGAGACCCAGTACTTC. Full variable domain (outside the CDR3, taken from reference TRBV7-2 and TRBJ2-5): GAGVSQSPSNKVTEKGKDVELRCDPISGHTALYWYRQSLGQGLEFLIYFQGNSAPDKSGLPSDRFSAERTGGSVSTLTIQRTQQEDSAVYLCASSLSGRETQYFGPGTRLLVL.

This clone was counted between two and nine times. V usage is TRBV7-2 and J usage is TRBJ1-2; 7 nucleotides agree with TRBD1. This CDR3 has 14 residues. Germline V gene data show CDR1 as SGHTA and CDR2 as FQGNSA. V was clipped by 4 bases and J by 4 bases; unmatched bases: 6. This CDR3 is CASSSTGRGYGYTF. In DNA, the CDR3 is TGTGCCAGCAGCTCGACAGGGAGAGGCTATGGCTACACCTTC.

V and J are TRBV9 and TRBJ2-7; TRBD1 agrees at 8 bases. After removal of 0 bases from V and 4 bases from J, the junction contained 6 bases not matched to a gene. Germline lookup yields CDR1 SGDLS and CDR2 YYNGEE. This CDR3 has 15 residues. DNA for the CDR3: TGTGCCAGCAGCGTAGGGACAGGGAAGGGGTACGAGCAGTACTTC. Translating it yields CASSVGTGKGYEQYF.

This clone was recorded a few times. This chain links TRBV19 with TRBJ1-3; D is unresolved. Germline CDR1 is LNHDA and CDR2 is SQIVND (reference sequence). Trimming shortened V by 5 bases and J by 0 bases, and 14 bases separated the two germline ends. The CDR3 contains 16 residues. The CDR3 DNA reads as TGTGCCAGTAGTGGGAGACACATGAGCTCTGGAAACACCATATATTTT. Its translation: CASSGRHMSSGNTIYF.

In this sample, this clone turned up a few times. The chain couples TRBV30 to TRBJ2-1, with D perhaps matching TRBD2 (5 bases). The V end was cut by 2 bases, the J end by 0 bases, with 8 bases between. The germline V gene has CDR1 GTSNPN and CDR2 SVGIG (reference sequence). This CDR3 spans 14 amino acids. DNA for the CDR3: TGTGCCTGGAGTAAAGGGAGCTCCTACAATGAGCAGTTCTTC. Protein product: CAWSKGSSYNEQFF.

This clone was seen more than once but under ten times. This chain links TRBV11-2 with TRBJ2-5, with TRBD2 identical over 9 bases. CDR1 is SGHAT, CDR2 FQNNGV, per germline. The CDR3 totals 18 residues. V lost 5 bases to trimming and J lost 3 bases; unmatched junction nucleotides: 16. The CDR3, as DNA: TGTGCCAGCAGCCCCCGAAAAGCGGGAGGCCACGGGAAAGAGACCCAGTACTTC. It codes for CASSPRKAGGHGKETQYF.

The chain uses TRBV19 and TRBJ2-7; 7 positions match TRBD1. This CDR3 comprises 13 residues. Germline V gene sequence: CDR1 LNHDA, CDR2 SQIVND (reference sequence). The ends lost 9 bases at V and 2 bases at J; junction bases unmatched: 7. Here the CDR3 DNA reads TGTGCCAGCCGCCGGGACAGCACCTACGAGCAGTACTTC. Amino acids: CASRRDSTYEQYF.

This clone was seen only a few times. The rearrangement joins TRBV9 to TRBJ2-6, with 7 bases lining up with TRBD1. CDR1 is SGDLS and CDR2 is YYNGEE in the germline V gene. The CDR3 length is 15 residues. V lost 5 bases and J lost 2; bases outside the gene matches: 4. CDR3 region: CASRDDRAGANVLTF. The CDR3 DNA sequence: TGTGCCAGCAGGGACGACAGGGCTGGGGCCAACGTCCTGACTTTC.

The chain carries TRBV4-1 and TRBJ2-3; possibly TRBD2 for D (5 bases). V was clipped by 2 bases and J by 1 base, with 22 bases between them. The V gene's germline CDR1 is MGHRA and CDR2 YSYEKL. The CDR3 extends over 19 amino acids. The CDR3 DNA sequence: TGCGCCAGCAGCCAATATCCGACGGCCCTACGGGGAGGCACAGATACGCAGTATTTT. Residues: CASSQYPTALRGGTDTQYF.

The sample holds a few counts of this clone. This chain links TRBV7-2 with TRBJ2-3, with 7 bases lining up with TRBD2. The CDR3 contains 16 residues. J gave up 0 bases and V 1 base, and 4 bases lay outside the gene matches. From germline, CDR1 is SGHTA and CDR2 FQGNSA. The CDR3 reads CASSLVAGVSTDTQYF. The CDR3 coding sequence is TGTGCCAGCAGCTTAGTTGCGGGGGTTAGCACAGATACGCAGTATTTT.

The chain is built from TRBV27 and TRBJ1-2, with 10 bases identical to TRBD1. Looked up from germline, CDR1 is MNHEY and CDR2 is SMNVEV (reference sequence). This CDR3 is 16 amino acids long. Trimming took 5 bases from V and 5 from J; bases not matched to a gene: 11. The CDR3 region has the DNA TGTGCCAGCAGTCCATGGTCGACAGGGGGCCGATATGGCTACACCTTC. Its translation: CASSPWSTGGRYGYTF.

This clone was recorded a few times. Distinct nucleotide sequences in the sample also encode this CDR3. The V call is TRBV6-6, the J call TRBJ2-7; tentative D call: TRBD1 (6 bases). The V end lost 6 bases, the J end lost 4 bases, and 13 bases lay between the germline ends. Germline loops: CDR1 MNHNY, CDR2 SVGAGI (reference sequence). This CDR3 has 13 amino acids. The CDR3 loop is CASSRDRSYEQYF. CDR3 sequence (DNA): TGTGCCAGCAGCCGCGACAGGTCTTACGAGCAGTACTTC.

CDR3 region: CASSSLRQSPYEQYF. The CDR3 nucleotides are TGTGCCAGCAGCTCACTCCGACAGAGCCCCTACGAGCAGTACTTC. The V call is TRBV7-2, the J call TRBJ2-7; D perhaps matches TRBD1 (5 bases). Germline CDR1 reads SGHTA; CDR2 reads FQGNSA. V was shortened by 4 bases and J by 2 bases, with 15 bases between the two germline ends. The CDR3 totals 15 residues.

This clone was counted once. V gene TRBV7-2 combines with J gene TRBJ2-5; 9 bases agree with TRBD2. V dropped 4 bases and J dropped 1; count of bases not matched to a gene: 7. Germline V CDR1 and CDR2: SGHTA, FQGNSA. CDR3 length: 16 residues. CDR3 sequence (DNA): TGTGCCAGCAGCTCCACACTAGCGGGTACCCAAGAGACCCAGTACTTC. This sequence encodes CASSSTLAGTQETQYF.

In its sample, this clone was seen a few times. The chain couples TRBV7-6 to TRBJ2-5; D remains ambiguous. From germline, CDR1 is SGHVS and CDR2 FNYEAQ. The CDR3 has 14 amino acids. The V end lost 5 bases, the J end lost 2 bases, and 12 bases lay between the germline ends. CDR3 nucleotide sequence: TGTGCCAGCAGCCGCCTCGGGTTACAAGAGACCCAGTACTTC. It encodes CASSRLGLQETQYF. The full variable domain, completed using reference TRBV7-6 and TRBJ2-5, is GAGVSQSPRYKVTKRGQDVALRCDPISGHVSLYWYRQALGQGPEFLTYFNYEAQQDKSGLPNDRFSAERPEGSISTLTIQRTEQRDSAMYRCASSRLGLQETQYFGPGTRLLVL.

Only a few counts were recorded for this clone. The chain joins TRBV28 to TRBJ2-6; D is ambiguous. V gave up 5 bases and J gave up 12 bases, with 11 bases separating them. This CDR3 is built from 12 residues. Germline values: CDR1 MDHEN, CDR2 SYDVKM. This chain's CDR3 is CASSGPHSVLTF. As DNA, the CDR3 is TGTGCCAGCAGTGGTCCTCACTCCGTCCTGACTTTC.

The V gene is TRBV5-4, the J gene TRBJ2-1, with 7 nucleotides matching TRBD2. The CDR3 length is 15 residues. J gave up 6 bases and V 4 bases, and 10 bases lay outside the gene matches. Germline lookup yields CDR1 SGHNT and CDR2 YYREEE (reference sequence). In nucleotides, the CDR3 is TGTGCCAGCAGCCCGGGGGGTAGGGGAGGCAATGAGCAGTTCTTC. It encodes CASSPGGRGGNEQFF. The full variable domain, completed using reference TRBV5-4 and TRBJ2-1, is ETGVTQSPTHLIKTRGQQVTLRCSSQSGHNTVSWYQQALGQGPQFIFQYYREEENGRGNFPPRFSGLQFPNYSSELNVNALELDDSALYLCASSPGGRGGNEQFFGPGTRLTVL.

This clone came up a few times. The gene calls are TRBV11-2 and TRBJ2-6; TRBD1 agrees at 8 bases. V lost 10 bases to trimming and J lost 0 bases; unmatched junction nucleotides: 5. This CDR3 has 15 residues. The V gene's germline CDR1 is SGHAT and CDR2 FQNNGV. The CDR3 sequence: CAIWTGPSGANVLTF. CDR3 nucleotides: TGTGCCATCTGGACAGGGCCCTCTGGGGCCAACGTCCTGACTTTC.

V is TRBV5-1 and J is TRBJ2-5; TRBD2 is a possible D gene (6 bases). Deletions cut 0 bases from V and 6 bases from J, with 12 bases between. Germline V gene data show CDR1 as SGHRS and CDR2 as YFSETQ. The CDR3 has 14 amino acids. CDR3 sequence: CASSLVLAGKTQYF. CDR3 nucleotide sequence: TGCGCCAGCAGCTTGGTACTAGCTGGGAAGACCCAGTACTTC.

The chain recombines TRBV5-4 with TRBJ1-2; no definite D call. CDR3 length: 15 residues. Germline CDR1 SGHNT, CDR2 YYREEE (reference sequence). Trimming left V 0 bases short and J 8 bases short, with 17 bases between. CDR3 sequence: CASSLAAGYPGGYTF. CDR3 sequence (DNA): TGTGCCAGCAGCTTGGCAGCAGGCTACCCGGGGGGCTACACCTTC.

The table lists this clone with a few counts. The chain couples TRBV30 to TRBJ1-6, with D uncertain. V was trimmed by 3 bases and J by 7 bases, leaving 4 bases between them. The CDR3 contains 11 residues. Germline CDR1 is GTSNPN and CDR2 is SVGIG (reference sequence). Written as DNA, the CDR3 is TGTGCCTGGAGACAGAATTCACCCCTCCACTTT. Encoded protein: CAWRQNSPLHF.

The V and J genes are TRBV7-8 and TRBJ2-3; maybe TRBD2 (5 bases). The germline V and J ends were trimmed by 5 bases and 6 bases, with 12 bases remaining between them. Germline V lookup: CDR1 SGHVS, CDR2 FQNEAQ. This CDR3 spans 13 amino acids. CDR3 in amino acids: CASSRPPGDTQYF. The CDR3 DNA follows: TGTGCCAGCAGCCGGCCTCCGGGGGATACGCAGTATTTT.

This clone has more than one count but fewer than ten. The CDR3 reads CASSLRGGRNEQFF. The CDR3 DNA follows: TGTGCCAGCAGCTTACGGGGGGGCCGGAATGAGCAGTTCTTC. This sequence joins TRBV7-8 and TRBJ2-1, with 8 nucleotides matching TRBD2. The CDR3 totals 14 residues. J was trimmed by 7 bases and V by 2 bases; bases with no gene match: 4. Germline lookup yields CDR1 SGHVS and CDR2 FQNEAQ.

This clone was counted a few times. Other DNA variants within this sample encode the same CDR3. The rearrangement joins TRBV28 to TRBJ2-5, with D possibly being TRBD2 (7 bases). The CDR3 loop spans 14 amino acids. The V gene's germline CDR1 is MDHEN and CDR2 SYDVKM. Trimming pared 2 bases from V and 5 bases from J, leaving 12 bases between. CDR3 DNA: TGTGCCAGCAGTTTAGCGGGGGCTGGGGAGACCCAGTACTTC. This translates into CASSLAGAGETQYF.

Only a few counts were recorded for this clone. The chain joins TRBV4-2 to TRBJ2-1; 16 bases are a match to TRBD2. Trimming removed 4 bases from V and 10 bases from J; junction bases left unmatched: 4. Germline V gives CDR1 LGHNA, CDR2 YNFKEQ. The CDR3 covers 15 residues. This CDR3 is CASSPGLAGGTEQFF. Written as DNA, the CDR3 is TGTGCCAGCAGCCCGGGACTAGCGGGAGGGACCGAGCAGTTCTTC.

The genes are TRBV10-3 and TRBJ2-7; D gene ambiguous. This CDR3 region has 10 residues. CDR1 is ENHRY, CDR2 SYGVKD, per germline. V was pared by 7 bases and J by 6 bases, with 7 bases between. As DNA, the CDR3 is TGTGCCATCATGTGGGCCGAGCAGTACTTC. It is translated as CAIMWAEQYF.

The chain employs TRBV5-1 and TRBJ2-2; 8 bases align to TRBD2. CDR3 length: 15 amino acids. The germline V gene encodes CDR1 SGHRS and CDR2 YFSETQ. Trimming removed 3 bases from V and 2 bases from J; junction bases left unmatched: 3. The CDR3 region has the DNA TGCGCCAGCAGCTCAGGACTAGCCAACACCGGGGAGCTGTTTTTT. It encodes CASSSGLANTGELFF.

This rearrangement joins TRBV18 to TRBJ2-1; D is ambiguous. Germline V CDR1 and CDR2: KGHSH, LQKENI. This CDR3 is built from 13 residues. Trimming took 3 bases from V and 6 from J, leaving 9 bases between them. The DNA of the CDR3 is TGTGCCAGCTCACCTCCGGGTCGCAATGAGCAGTTCTTC. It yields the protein CASSPPGRNEQFF.